The 18 T cell receptor beta chains presented below share a single source sample, sequenced in a study of beta chain features in type 1 diabetes. Study-level findings and limits: Shortening of TCRB CDR3s, moderate but significant, appeared in all four CD4+ subsets of Type 1 diabetes patients.

cDNA synthesis used the whole RNA isolate, giving expressed TCRB sequences. The protocol was immunoSEQ multiplex PCR, while the TCRdb copy is restricted to in-frame clones and leaves out a portion. This sample has 20,000 to 25,000 clones, with around 65% found just once. For these receptors, no antigen is known. The specimen sequenced was stem cell memory CD4+ T cells from blood. The receptors here all came from a woman aged 40 to 50 with type 1 diabetes.

The rearrangement links TRBV19 to TRBJ2-5, with 11 bases lining up with TRBD2. The germline CDR1 and CDR2 sequences are LNHDA and SQIVND (reference sequence). CDR3 length: 16 residues. Trimming at V came to 5 bases and at J to 0 bases, leaving 5 bases not matched to a gene. CDR3 amino acids: CASSPWGLADQETQYF. CDR3 in DNA: TGTGCCAGTAGTCCATGGGGACTAGCGGACCAAGAGACCCAGTACTTC.

V usage is TRBV18 and J usage is TRBJ2-3, with 13 positions matching TRBD2. CDR1 and CDR2 from the germline V gene are KGHSH and LQKENI. The CDR3 contains 17 residues. Trimming cost V 3 bases and J 0 bases; bases outside gene matches: 3. The CDR3 DNA is TGTGCCAGCTCACCCAAGACTAGCGGGGGGAGCACAGATACGCAGTATTTT. Its protein product is CASSPKTSGGSTDTQYF.

The count of this clone is one. The rearrangement links TRBV5-1 to TRBJ2-1; 9 bases line up with TRBD2. Germline CDR1 reads SGHRS; CDR2 reads YFSETQ. The trim removed 2 bases at V and 5 bases at J, leaving 5 bases unmatched. This CDR3 has 15 amino acids. The CDR3, as DNA: TGCGCCAGCAGCTTAAAGCGGGGGGCAGACAATGAGCAGTTCTTC. Translation: CASSLKRGADNEQFF.

V is TRBV7-3 and J is TRBJ2-5; D not certain. Germline V lookup: CDR1 SGHTA, CDR2 FQGTGA. The V end lost 5 bases, the J end lost 5 bases, and 12 bases lay between the germline ends. The CDR3 has 13 residues. CDR3 in amino acids: CASSPYDGETQYF. In DNA, the CDR3 is TGTGCCAGCAGCCCATACGACGGGGAGACCCAGTACTTC.

This chain connects TRBV9 to TRBJ1-2, with D possibly TRBD1 on 5 matching bases. CDR3 length: 15 residues. The ends were cut back, 4 bases at V and 8 bases at J, with 21 bases in the middle. Germline assignment: CDR1 SGDLS and CDR2 YYNGEE. This CDR3 is CASSPQGSALVGYTF. In nucleotides, the CDR3 is TGTGCCAGCAGCCCCCAGGGTTCAGCCCTAGTAGGCTACACCTTC.

V usage is TRBV18 and J usage is TRBJ2-2; the D gene is possibly TRBD1 (6 bases). V gave up 3 bases and J gave up 2 bases, with 10 bases separating them. The CDR3 runs 15 residues. The germline gives CDR1 KGHSH, CDR2 LQKENI. The CDR3: CASSPTGSNTGELFF. CDR3 in DNA: TGTGCCAGCTCACCTACAGGGTCAAACACCGGGGAGCTGTTTTTT.

The chain recombines TRBV7-9 with TRBJ1-6; D is perhaps TRBD1 (5 bases). V was cut by 1 base and J by 8 bases, with 9 bases left in between. CDR3 length: 14 amino acids. CDR1 and CDR2 from the germline V gene are SEHNR and FQNEAQ (reference sequence). The CDR3 DNA sequence: TGTGCCAGCAGCTTAGGGGGGGATCATTCACCCCTCCACTTT. Translating it yields CASSLGGDHSPLHF.

V usage is TRBV6-1 and J usage is TRBJ2-3; 8 positions match TRBD2. The CDR3 is 16 residues long. In germline, CDR1 is MNHNS, CDR2 SASEGT. Trimming cost V 4 bases and J 5 bases; bases outside gene matches: 11. This CDR3 reads CASSANSGGEKDTQYF. CDR3 coding DNA: TGTGCCAGCAGTGCGAATTCCGGGGGGGAAAAAGATACGCAGTATTTT.

The CDR3 protein is CASSPSPAGGLNEQFF. As DNA, the CDR3 is TGCGCCAGCAGCCCAAGCCCAGCGGGGGGGCTAAATGAGCAGTTCTTC. J is TRBJ2-1 and V is TRBV4-3; 10 bases are shared with TRBD2. The trim removed 4 bases at V and 7 bases at J, leaving 10 bases unmatched. CDR1 LGHNA and CDR2 YSLEER come from the germline V gene. The length of the CDR3 is 16 residues.

The chain combines TRBV28 with TRBJ2-1; TRBD2 aligns across 9 bases. The CDR3 length is 19 residues. CDR1 and CDR2 (germline): MDHEN, SYDVKM. V dropped 0 bases and J dropped 4; count of bases not matched to a gene: 13. The CDR3 DNA is TGTGCCAGCAGTTTATGGGGACGGGGGTCTAGCGGGGTTTACAATGAGCAGTTCTTC. This sequence encodes CASSLWGRGSSGVYNEQFF.

V and J are TRBV28 and TRBJ2-7; 8 bases are a match to TRBD1. Germline CDR1 and CDR2: MDHEN and SYDVKM. V lost 8 bases to trimming and J lost 3 bases; unmatched junction nucleotides: 9. The CDR3 runs 14 residues. Written as DNA, the CDR3 is TGTGCCAGCGTATACAGGGGGGCTGGCTACGAGCAGTACTTC. This codes for CASVYRGAGYEQYF.

The chain uses TRBV29-1 and TRBJ1-2; TRBD1 matches at 7 bases. In germline, CDR1 is SQVTM, CDR2 ANQGSEA. Germline trimming cut 6 bases from V and 7 bases from J; bases unmatched to any gene: 14. The CDR3 runs 14 residues. The CDR3 sequence: CSVGVGQYVSGYTF. The CDR3 bases are TGCAGCGTGGGGGTGGGACAGTATGTTTCTGGCTACACCTTC.

This clone was detected a few times. The chain recombines TRBV2 with TRBJ1-6; tentative D call: TRBD1 (6 bases). Trimming pared 7 bases from V and 5 bases from J, leaving 9 bases between. The CDR3 sequence is 13 residues long. The germline V gene has CDR1 SNHLY and CDR2 FYNNEI. CDR3 nucleotides: TGTGCCAGCAAGGACAGAAATAATTCACCCCTCCACTTT. It translates to CASKDRNNSPLHF.

The chain couples TRBV28 to TRBJ2-7; the D gene is possibly TRBD2 (5 bases). The CDR3 has 15 residues. CDR1 and CDR2 from the germline V gene are MDHEN and SYDVKM. V was trimmed by 6 bases and J by 2 bases, leaving 17 bases between them. The CDR3 loop reads CASRFTGKNPYEQYF. CDR3 in DNA: TGTGCCAGCAGATTTACCGGGAAAAATCCCTACGAGCAGTACTTC.

Concerning this clone itself: The junction differs from germline at one of its ends, possibly a read error. The chain uses TRBV5-4 and TRBJ2-3; no firm D call. The CDR3 extends over 12 amino acids. CDR1 is SGHNT, CDR2 YYREEE, per germline (reference sequence). CDR3 DNA: TGCGCCAGCAGCCAACGGGCAGATACGCAGTATTTT. Residues: CASSQRADTQYF.

The V gene is TRBV7-2, the J gene TRBJ1-4; 9 bases are shared with TRBD1. Trimming took 1 base from V and 7 from J; bases not matched to a gene: 4. Germline V gene sequence: CDR1 SGHTA, CDR2 FQGNSA. This CDR3 has 15 amino acids. The CDR3 sequence is CASSLVGTGTEKLFF. The CDR3 coding sequence is TGTGCCAGCAGCTTAGTGGGGACAGGGACTGAAAAACTGTTTTTT.

V and J are TRBV19 and TRBJ1-2; 7 bases are shared with TRBD1. The CDR3 length is 13 residues. With 10 bases clipped from V and 4 bases from J, the junction kept 9 bases outside the gene matches. CDR1 is LNHDA and CDR2 is SQIVND in the germline V gene (reference sequence). The CDR3 loop reads CATHQGVPYGYTF. The CDR3 DNA is TGTGCCACCCACCAGGGGGTCCCCTATGGCTACACCTTC.

V is TRBV11-2 and J is TRBJ1-1; a possible D gene is TRBD1 (5 bases). The CDR3 loop spans 13 amino acids. The V end lost 5 bases, the J end lost 1 base, and 8 bases lay between the germline ends. From germline, CDR1 is SGHAT and CDR2 FQNNGV. CDR3 in amino acids: CASSLGQNTEAFF. The CDR3 DNA reads as TGTGCCAGCAGCCTTGGACAGAACACTGAAGCTTTCTTT.